This T cell receptor (beta chain) is drawn from a study of radiotherapy plus CTLA-4 blockade in lung cancer. Study-level background: Objective response was observed in around a sixth of patients, and disease control in around 31%.

The study's findings and limits: Expansion in blood of tumor-derived TCR clones was seen after radiotherapy plus ipilimumab.

TCRdb keeps only in-frame clones here, not all; method: immunoSEQ multiplex PCR. This table holds 90,000 to 100,000 clones, 70% to 90% found once. The study gave focal radiation plus ipilimumab CTLA-4 blockade to patients with chemo-refractory metastatic non-small-cell lung cancer. As for this clone: The target antigen is unknown.

The CDR3 extends over 16 amino acids. Per germline, CDR1 GTSNPN and CDR2 SVGIG (reference sequence). V lost 2 bases, J lost 5 bases, and 10 bases stayed unmatched. The sequence came from a human donor with non-small cell lung cancer that progressed on radiotherapy plus ipilimumab. Sequencing was performed on peripheral blood, taken from a patient treated with radiotherapy plus ipilimumab. This chain uses TRBV30 with TRBJ1-4; 8 positions match TRBD1. CDR3 DNA: TGTGCCTGGAGTCGCCTTACCGGGACAGGCAATGAAAAACTGTTTTTT. It encodes CAWSRLTGTGNEKLFF. Combining the CDR3 with reference TRBV30 and TRBJ1-4 gives the whole variable domain SQTIHQWPATLVQPVGSPLSLECTVEGTSNPNLYWYRQAAGRGLQLLFYSVGIGQISSEVPQNLSASRPQDRQFILSSKKLLLSDSGFYLCAWSRLTGTGNEKLFFGSGTQLSVL.